The rows below give T cell receptor beta chains drawn from one sample of a study of shared clonotypes between healthy human individuals. Assay: immunoSEQ multiplex PCR; the TCRdb copy retains only in-frame clones and omits some. The repertoire consists of approximately 2,300,000 clones, with less than 95% occurring once and the leading ten covering 0.37%. Sequences were obtained from naive CD4+ T cells from PBMCs. These receptors were taken from a man aged 18 to 30 in good health. Some clones in this sample may be carry-over from other donors' samples. Each CDR3 is given without its conserved first and last residue. The order of the fields is V gene, CDR3 protein.

TRBV15,ATSRDRIAKNIQY
TRBV9,ASTPGIAGVETQY
TRBV5-1,ASSGADSTDTQY
TRBV5-1,ASSLADRANTGELF
TRBV7-9,ASSRKGPGGSRNEKLF
TRBV7-2,ASSLVGTGGGELF
TRBV7-3,ASSLTNSGATEAF
TRBV25-1,ASSAAGENTEAF
TRBV4-3,ASSQEFGQEPHEQY
TRBV11-2,ASSPPTRERRRGYT
TRBV7-9,ASSSGEGEKLF